What follows describes a single TCR beta chain. The antigen is undetermined. This sample also contains other DNA sequences that code for the same CDR3. PCR employed 60 Vbeta and 13 Jbeta primers. TCRdb's table, derived via immunoSEQ multiplex PCR, lists solely in-frame clones and lacks some. This sample carries about 260,000 clones, about 75% of them seen once, and the ten largest clones take approximately 2.5%. This record belongs to a study of cytomegalovirus exposure and HLA in healthy donors. Study-level findings and limits: Follow-up analysis later connected one missense variant in DCLRE1C with trimming of TCR beta V- and J-genes. In a later analysis, several top co-occurrence clusters appeared linked to parvovirus B19, influenza, CMV and Epstein-Barr virus. In presence/absence analyses, roughly uniform sequencing depth across donors was assumed. Cytomegalovirus association was listed for roughly 160 TCR beta chains.

The sequence came from a female donor in good health and CMV-seronegative. Source material: PBMCs.

The CDR3 region is CASSFGGYGYTF. The CDR3 DNA follows: TGTGCCAGCAGCTTCGGGGGGTATGGCTACACCTTC. The J gene is TRBJ1-2, the V gene TRBV11-3, with a possible D match to TRBD1 (5 bases). This CDR3 is built from 12 residues. Germline V gene data show CDR1 as SGHNT and CDR2 as YENEEA. Trimming took 3 bases from V and 5 from J, leaving 7 bases between them. Looking up the rest from reference TRBV11-3 and TRBJ1-2 gives the full variable domain: EAGVVQSPRYKIIEKKQPVAFWCNPISGHNTLYWYLQNLGQGPELLIRYENEEAVDDSQLPKDRFSAERLKGVDSTLKIQPAELGDSAVYLCASSFGGYGYTFGSGTRLTVV.